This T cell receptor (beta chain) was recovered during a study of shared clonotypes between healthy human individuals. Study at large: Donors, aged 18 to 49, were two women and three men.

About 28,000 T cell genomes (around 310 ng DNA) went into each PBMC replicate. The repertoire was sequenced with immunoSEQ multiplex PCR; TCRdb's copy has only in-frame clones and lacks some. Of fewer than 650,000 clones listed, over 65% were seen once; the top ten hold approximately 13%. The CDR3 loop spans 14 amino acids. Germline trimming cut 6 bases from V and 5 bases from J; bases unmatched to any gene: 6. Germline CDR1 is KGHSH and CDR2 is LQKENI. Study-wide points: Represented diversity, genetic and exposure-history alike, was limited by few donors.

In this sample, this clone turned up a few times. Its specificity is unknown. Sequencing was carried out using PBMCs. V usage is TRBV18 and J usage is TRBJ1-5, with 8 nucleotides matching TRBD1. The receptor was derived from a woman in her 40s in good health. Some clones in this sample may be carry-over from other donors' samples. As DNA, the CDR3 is TGTGCCAGCTCCCGAACAGGGGGGGATCAGCCCCAGCATTTT. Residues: CASSRTGGDQPQHF.